This T cell receptor (beta chain) was profiled in a study of glioma-infiltrating T cells. TCR alpha and beta CDR3 regions were amplified from RNA using iRepertoire nested multiplex PCR. TCRdb passed the multiplex PCR reads through MiXCR, listing each CDR3 protein once. The data show tens of thousands of distinct CDR3 sequences, with roughly 40% seen just once and about two fifths held by the top ten. As for this clonotype: An end of the junction does not agree with germline; a read error may underlie this.

This CDR3 has 14 amino acids. Germline-derived CDR1 and CDR2 are SGHRS and YFSETQ. Sequencing was carried out using glioma tissue, nonneoplastic brain tissue, or PBMCs (not recorded which). V gene TRBV5-1 combines with J gene TRBJ2-7; D is unresolved. The receptor comes from a human donor with low-grade glioma or glioblastoma, undergoing nonglioma brain surgery, or in good health (not recorded which). The CDR3 DNA follows: TGCGCCAGCAACTTGTCACAGAATATTTACGAGCAGTACTTC. Translated, it gives CASNLSQNIYEQYF.